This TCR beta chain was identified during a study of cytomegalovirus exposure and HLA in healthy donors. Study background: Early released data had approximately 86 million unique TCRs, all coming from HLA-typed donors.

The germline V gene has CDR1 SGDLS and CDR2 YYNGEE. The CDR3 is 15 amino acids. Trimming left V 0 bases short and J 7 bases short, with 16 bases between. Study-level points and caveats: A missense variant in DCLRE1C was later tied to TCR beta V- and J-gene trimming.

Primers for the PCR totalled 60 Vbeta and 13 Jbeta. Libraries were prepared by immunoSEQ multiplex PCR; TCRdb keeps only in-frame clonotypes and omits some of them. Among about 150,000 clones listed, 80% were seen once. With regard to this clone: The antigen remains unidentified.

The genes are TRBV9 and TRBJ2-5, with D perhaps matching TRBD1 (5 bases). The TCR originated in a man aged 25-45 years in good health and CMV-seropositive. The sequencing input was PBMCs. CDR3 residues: CASSVETVDGGTQYF. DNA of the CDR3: TGTGCCAGCAGCGTAGAGACAGTCGATGGTGGGACCCAGTACTTC.